This T cell receptor (beta chain) was documented in a study of T cell changes during pregnancy in multiple sclerosis. Only in-frame clones appear in the TCRdb table, and some are missing; sequencing was by immunoSEQ multiplex PCR. The sample consists of 45,000 to 50,000 clones, roughly 94% of them appearing once. CDR1 and CDR2 (germline): SQVTM, ANQGSEA. V trimming: 8 bases; J trimming: 5 bases; junction bases outside the gene matches: 12. The CDR3 extends over 14 amino acids. Here the sequenced sample was CD8+ T cells from peripheral blood mononuclear cells, taken before pregnancy. The chain combines TRBV29-1 with TRBJ2-3, with TRBD1 identical over 8 bases. This clonotype was sampled from a female donor with multiple sclerosis, enrolled in a pregnancy study. This CDR3 reads CSSEGTGGGDTQYF. The CDR3 DNA sequence: TGCAGCTCCGAGGGTACAGGGGGTGGAGATACGCAGTATTTT.